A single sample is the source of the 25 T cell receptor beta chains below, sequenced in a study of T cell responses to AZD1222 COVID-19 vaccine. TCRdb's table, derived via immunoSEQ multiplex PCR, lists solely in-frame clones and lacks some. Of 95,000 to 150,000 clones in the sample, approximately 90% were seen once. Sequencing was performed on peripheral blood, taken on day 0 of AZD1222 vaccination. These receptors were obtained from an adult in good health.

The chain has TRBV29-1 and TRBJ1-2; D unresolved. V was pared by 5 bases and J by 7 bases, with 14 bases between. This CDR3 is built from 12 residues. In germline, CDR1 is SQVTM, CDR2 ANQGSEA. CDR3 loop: CSVHRAGGGYTF. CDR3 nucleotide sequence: TGCAGCGTTCACCGGGCGGGTGGTGGCTACACCTTC.

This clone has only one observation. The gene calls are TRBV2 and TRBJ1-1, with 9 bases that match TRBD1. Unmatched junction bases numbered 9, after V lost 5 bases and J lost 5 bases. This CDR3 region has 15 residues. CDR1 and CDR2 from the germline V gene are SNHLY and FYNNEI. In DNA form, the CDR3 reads TGTGCCAGCAGTAGCTCGGGACAGGGCGGGACTGAAGCTTTCTTT. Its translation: CASSSSGQGGTEAFF.

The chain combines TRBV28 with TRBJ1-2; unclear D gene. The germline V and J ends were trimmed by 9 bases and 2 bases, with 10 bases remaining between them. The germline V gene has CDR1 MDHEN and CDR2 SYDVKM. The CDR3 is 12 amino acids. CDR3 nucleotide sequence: TGTGCCAGTCGAGAAGGAAACTATGGCTACACCTTC. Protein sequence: CASREGNYGYTF.

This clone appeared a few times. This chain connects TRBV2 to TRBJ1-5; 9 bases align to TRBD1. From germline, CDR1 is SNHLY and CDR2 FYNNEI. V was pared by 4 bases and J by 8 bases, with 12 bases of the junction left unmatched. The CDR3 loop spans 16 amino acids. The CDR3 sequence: CASSGGRTGDPEPQHF. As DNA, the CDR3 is TGTGCCAGCAGTGGGGGTCGGACAGGGGACCCTGAGCCCCAGCATTTT.

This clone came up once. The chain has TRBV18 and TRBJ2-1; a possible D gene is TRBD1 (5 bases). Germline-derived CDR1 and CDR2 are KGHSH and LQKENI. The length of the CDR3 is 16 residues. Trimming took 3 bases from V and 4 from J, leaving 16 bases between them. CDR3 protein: CASSPSRGSVYNEQFF. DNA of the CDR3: TGTGCCAGCTCACCTTCTAGGGGATCCGTGTACAATGAGCAGTTCTTC.

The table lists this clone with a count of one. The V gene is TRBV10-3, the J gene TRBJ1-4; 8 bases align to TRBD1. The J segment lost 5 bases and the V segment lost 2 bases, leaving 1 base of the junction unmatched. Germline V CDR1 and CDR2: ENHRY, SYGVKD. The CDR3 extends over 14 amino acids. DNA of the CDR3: TGTGCCATCAGTGAGGGACAGGGAAATGAAAAACTGTTTTTT. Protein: CAISEGQGNEKLFF.

CDR3: CAISVGQEAHEQYF. The DNA of the CDR3 is TGTGCCATCAGTGTGGGGCAGGAGGCCCACGAGCAGTACTTC. The V call is TRBV10-3, the J call TRBJ2-7; D possibly matches TRBD1 or TRBD2 (5 bases each). The CDR3 is made up of 14 amino acids. The V gene lost 4 bases and the J gene lost 5 bases, with 15 bases spanning the gap. Germline CDR1 is ENHRY and CDR2 is SYGVKD.

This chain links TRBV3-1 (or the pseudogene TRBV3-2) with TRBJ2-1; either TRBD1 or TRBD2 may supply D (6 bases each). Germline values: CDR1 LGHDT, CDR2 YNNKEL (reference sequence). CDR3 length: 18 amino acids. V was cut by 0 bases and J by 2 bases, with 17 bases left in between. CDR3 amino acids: CASSQDLSQGRTYNEQFF. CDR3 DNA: TGTGCCAGCAGCCAAGATCTTTCCCAGGGGAGGACCTACAATGAGCAGTTCTTC.

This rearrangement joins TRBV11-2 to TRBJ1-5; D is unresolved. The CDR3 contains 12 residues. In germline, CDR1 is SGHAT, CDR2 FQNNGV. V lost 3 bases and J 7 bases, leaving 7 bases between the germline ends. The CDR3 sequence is CASSFRPQPQHF. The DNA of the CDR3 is TGTGCCAGCAGCTTCCGCCCCCAGCCCCAGCATTTT.

The CDR3 sequence is CASSLGAGTSGEQYF. The CDR3 coding sequence is TGTGCCAGCAGCTTGGGCGCAGGGACTAGCGGCGAGCAGTACTTC. This chain joins TRBV5-5 and TRBJ2-7; 11 bases agree with TRBD2. CDR1 is SGHKS, CDR2 YYEKEE, per germline (reference sequence). The CDR3 loop spans 15 amino acids. Trimming removed 0 bases from V and 6 bases from J; junction bases left unmatched: 5.

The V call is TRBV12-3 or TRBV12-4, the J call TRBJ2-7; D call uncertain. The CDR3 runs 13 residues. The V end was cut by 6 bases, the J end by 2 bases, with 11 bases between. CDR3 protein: CASSLSAAYEQYF. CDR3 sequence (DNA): TGTGCCAGCAGCCTAAGCGCAGCCTACGAGCAGTACTTC.

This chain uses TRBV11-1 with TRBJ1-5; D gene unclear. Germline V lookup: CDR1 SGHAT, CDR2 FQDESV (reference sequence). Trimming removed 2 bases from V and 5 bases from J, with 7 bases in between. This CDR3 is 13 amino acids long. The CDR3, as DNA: TGTGCCAGCAGCTTATACGGGGATCAGCCCCAGCATTTT. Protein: CASSLYGDQPQHF.

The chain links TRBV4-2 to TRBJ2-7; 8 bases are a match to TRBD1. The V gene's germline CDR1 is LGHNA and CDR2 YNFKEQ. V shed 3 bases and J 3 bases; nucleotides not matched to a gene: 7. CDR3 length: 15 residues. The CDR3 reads CASSHQQDRDYEQYF. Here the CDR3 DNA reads TGTGCCAGCAGCCACCAACAGGACAGGGACTACGAGCAGTACTTC.

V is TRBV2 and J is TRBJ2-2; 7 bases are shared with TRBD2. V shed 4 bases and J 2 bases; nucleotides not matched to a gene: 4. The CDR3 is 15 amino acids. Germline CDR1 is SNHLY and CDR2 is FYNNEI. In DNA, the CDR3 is TGTGCCAGCAGTGGACTAGCACCAAACACCGGGGAGCTGTTTTTT. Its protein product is CASSGLAPNTGELFF.

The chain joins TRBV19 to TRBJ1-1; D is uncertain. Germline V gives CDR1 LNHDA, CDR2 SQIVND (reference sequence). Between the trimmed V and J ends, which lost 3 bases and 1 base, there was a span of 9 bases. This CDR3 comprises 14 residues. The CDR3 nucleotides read TGTGCCAGTAGTATTGACAACGAGAACACTGAAGCTTTCTTT. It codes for CASSIDNENTEAFF. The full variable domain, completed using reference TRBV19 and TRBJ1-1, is DGGITQSPKYLFRKEGQNVTLSCEQNLNHDAMYWYRQDPGQGLRLIYYSQIVNDFQKGDIAEGYSVSREKKESFPLTVTSAQKNPTAFYLCASSIDNENTEAFFGQGTRLTVV.

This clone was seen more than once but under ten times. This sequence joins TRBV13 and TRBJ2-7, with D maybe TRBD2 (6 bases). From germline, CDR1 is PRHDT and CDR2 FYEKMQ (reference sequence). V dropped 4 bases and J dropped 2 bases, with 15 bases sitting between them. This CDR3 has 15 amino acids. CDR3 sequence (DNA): TGTGCCAGCAGCTCCCGGGGATGGGGGGCCTACGAGCAGTACTTC. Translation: CASSSRGWGAYEQYF. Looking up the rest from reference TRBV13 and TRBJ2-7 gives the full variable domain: AAGVIQSPRHLIKEKRETATLKCYPIPRHDTVYWYQQGPGQDPQFLISFYEKMQSDKGSIPDRFSAQQFSDYHSELNMSSLELGDSALYFCASSSRGWGAYEQYFGPGTRLTVT.

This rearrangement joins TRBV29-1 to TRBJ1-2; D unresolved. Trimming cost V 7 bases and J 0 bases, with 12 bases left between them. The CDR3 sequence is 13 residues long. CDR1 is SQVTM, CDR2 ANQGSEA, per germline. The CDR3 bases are TGCAGCGCTGGCGGAAGCGCTAACTATGGCTACACCTTC. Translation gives CSAGGSANYGYTF.

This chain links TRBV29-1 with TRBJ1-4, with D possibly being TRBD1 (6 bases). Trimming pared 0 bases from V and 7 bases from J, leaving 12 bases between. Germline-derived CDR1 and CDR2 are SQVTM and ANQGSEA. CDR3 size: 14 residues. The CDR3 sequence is CSVEDEGRGEKLFF. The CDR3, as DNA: TGCAGCGTTGAAGATGAGGGCAGGGGTGAAAAACTGTTTTTT.

The CDR3, as DNA: TGTGCCAGCAGCCCCGTTGGGACCGGGGAGCTGTTTTTT. It codes for CASSPVGTGELFF. The chain combines TRBV5-6 with TRBJ2-2; D is ambiguous. The ends were cut back, 4 bases at V and 5 bases at J, with 9 bases in the middle. The CDR3 is 13 residues long. Germline assignment: CDR1 SGHDT and CDR2 YYEEEE.

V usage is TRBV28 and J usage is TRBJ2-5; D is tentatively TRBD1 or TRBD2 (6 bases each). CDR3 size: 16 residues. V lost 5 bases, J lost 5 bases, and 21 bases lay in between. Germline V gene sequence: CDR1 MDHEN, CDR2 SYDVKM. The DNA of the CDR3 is TGTGCCAGCAGTGTTATCCGCCCCATAGGGGGGGAGACCCAGTACTTC. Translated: CASSVIRPIGGETQYF.

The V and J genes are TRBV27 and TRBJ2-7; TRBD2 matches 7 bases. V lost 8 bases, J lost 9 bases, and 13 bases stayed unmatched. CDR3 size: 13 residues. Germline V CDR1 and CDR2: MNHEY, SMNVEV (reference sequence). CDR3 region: CASSLSGVVGQYF. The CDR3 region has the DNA TGTGCCAGCTCATTGAGCGGGGTAGTAGGGCAGTACTTC.

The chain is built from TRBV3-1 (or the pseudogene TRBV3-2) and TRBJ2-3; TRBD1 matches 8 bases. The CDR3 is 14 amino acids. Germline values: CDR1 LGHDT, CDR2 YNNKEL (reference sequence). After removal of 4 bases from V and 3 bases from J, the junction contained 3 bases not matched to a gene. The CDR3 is CASSRQGITDTQYF. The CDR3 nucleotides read TGTGCCAGCAGCCGACAGGGGATAACAGATACGCAGTATTTT.

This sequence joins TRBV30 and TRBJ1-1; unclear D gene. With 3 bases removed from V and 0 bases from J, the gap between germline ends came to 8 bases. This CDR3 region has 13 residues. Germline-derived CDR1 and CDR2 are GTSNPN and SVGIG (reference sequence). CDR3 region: CAWRRTLNTEAFF. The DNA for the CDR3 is TGTGCCTGGAGGCGGACGCTGAACACTGAAGCTTTCTTT.

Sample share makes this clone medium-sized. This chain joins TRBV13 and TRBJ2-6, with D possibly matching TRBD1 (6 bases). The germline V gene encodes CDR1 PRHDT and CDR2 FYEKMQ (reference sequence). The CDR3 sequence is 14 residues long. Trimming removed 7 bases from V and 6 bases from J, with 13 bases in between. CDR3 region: CASTIRGEANVLTF. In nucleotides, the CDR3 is TGTGCCAGCACGATCAGGGGTGAGGCCAACGTCCTGACTTTC.

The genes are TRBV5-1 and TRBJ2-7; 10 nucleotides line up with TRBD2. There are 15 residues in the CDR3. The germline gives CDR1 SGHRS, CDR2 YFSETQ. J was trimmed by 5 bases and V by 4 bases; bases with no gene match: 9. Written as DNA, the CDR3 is TGCGCCAGCAGCGAGGGACTAGCGAGGGTCCACGAGCAGTACTTC. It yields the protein CASSEGLARVHEQYF.